This entry lists 4 T cell receptor beta chains sequenced from one sample in a study of control samples from healthy donors and cancer patients. The method was immunoSEQ multiplex PCR; TCRdb's version includes in-frame clones alone and lacks a portion of them. The repertoire holds around 190,000 clones, with around 91% as singletons. The specimen sequenced was blood. These receptors all come from a woman aged 50 to 60 in good health.

V and J are TRBV29-1 and TRBJ1-6; D gene unclear. From germline, CDR1 is SQVTM and CDR2 ANQGSEA. The CDR3 is 14 amino acids. The V end was cut by 4 bases, the J end by 0 bases, with 7 bases between. CDR3 sequence reads: CSVGEASYNSPLHF. CDR3 DNA sequence: TGCAGCGTTGGCGAAGCCTCCTATAATTCACCCCTCCACTTT.

The chain is built from TRBV18 and TRBJ1-1; D is ambiguous. Germline loops: CDR1 KGHSH, CDR2 LQKENI. V lost 4 bases to trimming and J lost 4 bases, with 13 bases between them. The CDR3 contains 14 residues. The CDR3 nucleotides are TGTGCCAGCTCACGCGGTAGCTTGGGCACTGAAGCTTTCTTT. This translates into CASSRGSLGTEAFF.

This chain joins TRBV3-1 (or the pseudogene TRBV3-2) and TRBJ1-2; D ambiguous. CDR1 and CDR2 (germline): LGHDT, YNNKEL (reference sequence). The CDR3 runs 12 residues. Trimming took 9 bases from V and 6 from J, leaving 14 bases between them. In nucleotides, the CDR3 is TGTGCCAGTCTTAATCCGAGGCATGGCTACACCTTC. Amino acid sequence: CASLNPRHGYTF.

V gene TRBV7-9 combines with J gene TRBJ1-6, with D possibly being TRBD1 (6 bases). The germline gives CDR1 SEHNR, CDR2 FQNEAQ (reference sequence). V shed 1 base and J shed 6 bases, with 10 bases lying between them. This CDR3 contains 15 residues. CDR3 in DNA: TGTGCCAGCAGCTTAGGCGGGGGCCGTAATTCACCCCTCCACTTT. It codes for CASSLGGGRNSPLHF.